This T cell receptor (beta chain) was observed in a study of T cells in Graves' hyperthyroidism and ophthalmopathy. Study overall: The initial diagnosis was the point when peripheral blood was collected, ahead of any treatment.

This CDR3 contains 14 residues. The V end was cut by 7 bases, the J end by 0 bases, with 10 bases between. In this sample, this clonotype turned up a few times. RNA transcripts provided the source from which TCR beta CDR3 regions were amplified. The HTBI primer set drove a first-round RT-PCR of the TCR CDR3. TCRdb itself ran the multiplex PCR reads through MiXCR, one entry per CDR3 protein. The sample lists about 400,000 distinct CDR3 sequences, 11% to 15% occurring once. This receptor was taken from a man in his fifties with Graves' ophthalmopathy. This rearrangement joins TRBV12-3 or TRBV12-4 to TRBJ1-3; D perhaps matches TRBD1 (6 bases). Sequenced material: blood. The CDR3 reads CASTKGGSGNTIYF. CDR3 nucleotides: TGTGCCAGCACCAAAGGGGGCTCTGGAAACACCATATATTTT.